This is a list of T cell receptor beta chains from one sample in a study of blood T cell repertoires in COVID-19. Generated by immunoSEQ multiplex PCR, the TCRdb table keeps only in-frame clones and is missing some. The table records hundreds of thousands of clones, approximately 87% of them present only once. Sequencing used PBMCs or T cells enriched from blood (not recorded which). These receptors all come from a woman in her forties or fifties in a cohort exposed to, infected with or recovered from COVID-19 (not recorded which). CDR3s include the opening cysteine and the closing phenylalanine or tryptophan. A D gene is named only where the DNA matches it firmly. Size tells how often a clone was seen (once, few, many) or the class of an expanded clone, and some rows leave it out.

clone size: once; V gene: TRBV10-3; D gene: .; J gene: TRBJ1-2; CDR3 protein: CAISEAHGGRGKGYTF; CDR3 DNA: TGTGCCATCAGTGAGGCCCATGGGGGCAGGGGTAAGGGCTACACCTTC
clone size: .; V gene: TRBV15; D gene: .; J gene: TRBJ1-4; CDR3 protein: CATSRGEGRVSEKLFF; CDR3 DNA: TGTGCCACCAGCAGAGGAGAAGGCAGGGTTTCTGAAAAACTGTTTTTT
clone size: .; V gene: TRBV29-1; D gene: .; J gene: TRBJ1-1; CDR3 protein: CSVVEGIRTEAFF; CDR3 DNA: TGCAGCGTTGTGGAGGGAATCCGCACTGAAGCTTTCTTT
clone size: .; V gene: TRBV15; D gene: TRBD1; J gene: TRBJ1-5; CDR3 protein: CATSRAGGPQHF; CDR3 DNA: TGTGCCACCAGCAGAGCAGGGGGGCCCCAGCATTTT
clone size: .; V gene: TRBV9; D gene: TRBD1; J gene: TRBJ2-1; CDR3 protein: CASSEGGQGNEQFF; CDR3 DNA: TGTGCCAGCAGCGAGGGGGGACAGGGGAATGAGCAGTTCTTC
clone size: .; V gene: TRBV3-1/TRBV3-2; D gene: .; J gene: TRBJ2-1; CDR3 protein: CASSPRSASYNEQFF; CDR3 DNA: TGTGCCAGCAGCCCCCGCAGCGCGTCCTACAATGAGCAGTTCTTC
clone size: once; V gene: TRBV30; D gene: .; J gene: TRBJ1-1; CDR3 protein: CALVRTTARSEAFF; CDR3 DNA: TGTGCCTTAGTTCGGACAACCGCCAGATCTGAAGCTTTCTTT
clone size: .; V gene: TRBV5-4; D gene: TRBD2; J gene: TRBJ2-2; CDR3 protein: CASSSGAGGGARTGELFF; CDR3 DNA: TGTGCCAGCAGCTCGGGGGCCGGCGGGGGGGCGCGGACCGGGGAGCTGTTTTTT
clone size: .; V gene: TRBV9; D gene: .; J gene: TRBJ2-1; CDR3 protein: CASSTGLSNEQFF; CDR3 DNA: TGTGCCAGCAGCACGGGACTTTCAAACGAGCAGTTCTTC
clone size: .; V gene: TRBV7-3; D gene: TRBD2; J gene: TRBJ2-1; CDR3 protein: CASSLWGSGGGNEQFF; CDR3 DNA: TGTGCCAGCAGCTTATGGGGTAGCGGGGGTGGGAATGAGCAGTTCTTC
clone size: .; V gene: TRBV27; D gene: .; J gene: TRBJ1-1; CDR3 protein: CASSLGRGNEAFF; CDR3 DNA: TGTGCCAGCAGTTTAGGGAGGGGTAATGAAGCTTTCTTT
clone size: .; V gene: TRBV7-3; D gene: TRBD2; J gene: TRBJ2-7; CDR3 protein: CASSFMTSWSSYEQYF; CDR3 DNA: TGTGCCAGCAGCTTCATGACTAGCTGGAGCTCCTACGAGCAGTACTTC
clone size: .; V gene: TRBV6-5; D gene: .; J gene: TRBJ2-3; CDR3 protein: CASSYHGGSTADTQYF; CDR3 DNA: TGTGCCAGCAGTTACCACGGCGGGTCAACGGCGGATACGCAGTATTTT
clone size: .; V gene: TRBV5-4; D gene: TRBD1; J gene: TRBJ1-4; CDR3 protein: CASSLGDRGTTNEKLFF; CDR3 DNA: TGTGCCAGCAGCTTAGGGGACAGGGGAACAACTAATGAAAAACTGTTTTTT
clone size: few; V gene: TRBV7-9; D gene: TRBD1; J gene: TRBJ1-5; CDR3 protein: CASSSGTGDIQPQHF; CDR3 DNA: TGTGCCAGCAGCTCCGGGACAGGGGATATCCAGCCCCAGCATTTT
clone size: .; V gene: TRBV30; D gene: TRBD1; J gene: TRBJ2-7; CDR3 protein: CAWSVLTGAYEQYF; CDR3 DNA: TGTGCCTGGAGTGTACTGACAGGGGCCTACGAGCAGTACTTC
clone size: .; V gene: TRBV5-6; D gene: TRBD1; J gene: TRBJ1-4; CDR3 protein: CASSPGQAKVTEKLFF; CDR3 DNA: TGTGCCAGCAGCCCGGGACAGGCAAAGGTGACTGAAAAACTGTTTTTT
clone size: .; V gene: TRBV3-1/TRBV3-2; D gene: .; J gene: TRBJ1-1; CDR3 protein: CASSPTWGVEAFF; CDR3 DNA: TGTGCCAGCAGCCCCACTTGGGGGGTTGAAGCTTTCTTT
clone size: .; V gene: TRBV2; D gene: .; J gene: TRBJ2-7; CDR3 protein: CADDSNPYEQYF; CDR3 DNA: TGTGCGGATGACTCCAACCCCTACGAGCAGTACTTC
clone size: .; V gene: TRBV3-1/TRBV3-2; D gene: .; J gene: TRBJ2-7; CDR3 protein: CASSQAVAYEQYF; CDR3 DNA: TGTGCCAGCAGCCAAGCGGTTGCCTACGAGCAGTACTTC
clone size: .; V gene: TRBV7-2; D gene: TRBD2; J gene: TRBJ2-7; CDR3 protein: CASSSQRGAYEQYF; CDR3 DNA: TGTGCCAGCAGCTCCCAGCGGGGGGCCTACGAGCAGTACTTC
clone size: .; V gene: TRBV23-1; D gene: TRBD1; J gene: TRBJ2-2; CDR3 protein: CASSHLRDREPNTGELFF; CDR3 DNA: TGCGCCAGCAGTCACCTCCGGGACAGGGAACCGAACACCGGGGAGCTGTTTTTT
clone size: .; V gene: TRBV2; D gene: .; J gene: TRBJ2-7; CDR3 protein: CASSVKTGQYF; CDR3 DNA: TGTGCCAGCAGTGTTAAGACGGGGCAGTACTTC
clone size: .; V gene: TRBV29-1; D gene: .; J gene: TRBJ1-1; CDR3 protein: CSLRGRLNTEAFF; CDR3 DNA: TGCAGCCTAAGGGGCAGGTTGAACACTGAAGCTTTCTTT
clone size: .; V gene: TRBV19; D gene: .; J gene: TRBJ1-4; CDR3 protein: CASSWQSTNEKLFF; CDR3 DNA: TGTGCCAGTAGTTGGCAGTCAACTAATGAAAAACTGTTTTTT
clone size: once; V gene: TRBV7-8; D gene: .; J gene: TRBJ2-3; CDR3 protein: CASSRQGTDTQYF; CDR3 DNA: TGTGCCAGCAGCCGCCAGGGGACAGATACGCAGTATTTT
clone size: .; V gene: TRBV19; D gene: .; J gene: TRBJ1-5; CDR3 protein: CASSEGAASNQPQHF; CDR3 DNA: TGTGCCAGTAGTGAAGGGGCAGCTAGCAATCAGCCCCAGCATTTT
clone size: few; V gene: TRBV29-1; D gene: .; J gene: TRBJ1-2; CDR3 protein: CSASLGWTATYGYTF; CDR3 DNA: TGCAGCGCTTCGCTCGGGTGGACAGCGACATATGGCTACACCTTC
clone size: .; V gene: TRBV12-3/TRBV12-4; D gene: TRBD2; J gene: TRBJ2-1; CDR3 protein: CAVRGLAGGEQFF; CDR3 DNA: TGTGCCGTTAGAGGGCTAGCGGGGGGCGAGCAGTTCTTC
clone size: .; V gene: TRBV3-1/TRBV3-2; D gene: .; J gene: TRBJ1-5; CDR3 protein: CASSQGYYQPQHF; CDR3 DNA: TGTGCCAGCAGCCAAGGGTACTATCAGCCCCAGCATTTT
clone size: .; V gene: TRBV7-2; D gene: .; J gene: TRBJ1-2; CDR3 protein: CASSLFSNYGYTF; CDR3 DNA: TGTGCCAGCAGCTTATTTTCAAACTATGGCTACACCTTC
clone size: .; V gene: TRBV7-9; D gene: TRBD1; J gene: TRBJ1-4; CDR3 protein: CASSIRTGTGNEKLFF; CDR3 DNA: TGTGCCAGCAGCATCCGGACCGGGACAGGGAATGAAAAACTGTTTTTT
clone size: .; V gene: TRBV4-1; D gene: TRBD1; J gene: TRBJ2-2; CDR3 protein: CASSQVGGETGELFF; CDR3 DNA: TGCGCCAGCAGCCAAGTAGGGGGCGAGACCGGGGAGCTGTTTTTT
clone size: .; V gene: TRBV5-1; D gene: .; J gene: TRBJ1-1; CDR3 protein: CASSPRQIYTEAFF; CDR3 DNA: TGCGCCAGCAGCCCCCGACAGATTTACACTGAAGCTTTCTTT
clone size: .; V gene: TRBV5-1; D gene: .; J gene: TRBJ1-3; CDR3 protein: CASSGGTSSGNTIYF; CDR3 DNA: TGCGCCAGCTCCGGGGGGACAAGCTCTGGAAACACCATATATTTT
clone size: .; V gene: TRBV18; D gene: .; J gene: TRBJ2-2; CDR3 protein: CASSPRQLTGELFF; CDR3 DNA: TGTGCCAGCTCACCAAGACAGTTAACCGGGGAGCTGTTTTTT
clone size: .; V gene: TRBV5-6; D gene: TRBD1; J gene: TRBJ1-2; CDR3 protein: CASSQGQGMGFSGYTF; CDR3 DNA: TGTGCCAGCAGCCAGGGACAGGGAATGGGTTTTAGCGGCTACACCTTC
clone size: .; V gene: TRBV6-6; D gene: TRBD1; J gene: TRBJ2-2; CDR3 protein: CASPHPQGAPGELFF; CDR3 DNA: TGTGCCAGCCCCCACCCTCAGGGGGCGCCCGGGGAGCTGTTTTTT
clone size: .; V gene: TRBV4-3; D gene: TRBD1; J gene: TRBJ1-6; CDR3 protein: CASSQLGQHNSPLHF; CDR3 DNA: TGCGCCAGCAGCCAGCTGGGACAGCATAATTCACCCCTCCACTTT
clone size: .; V gene: TRBV29-1; D gene: TRBD1; J gene: TRBJ1-5; CDR3 protein: CSAATGTGGQPQHF; CDR3 DNA: TGCAGCGCCGCCACCGGGACAGGGGGTCAGCCCCAGCATTTT
clone size: few; V gene: TRBV5-6; D gene: TRBD1; J gene: TRBJ1-6; CDR3 protein: CASSSGGQGRDSPLHF; CDR3 DNA: TGTGCCAGCAGCTCGGGCGGACAGGGGCGAGATTCACCCCTCCACTTT
clone size: .; V gene: TRBV5-4; D gene: .; J gene: TRBJ2-7; CDR3 protein: CASSFLQGTYEQYF; CDR3 DNA: TGTGCCAGCAGCTTCCTCCAGGGGACATACGAGCAGTACTTC